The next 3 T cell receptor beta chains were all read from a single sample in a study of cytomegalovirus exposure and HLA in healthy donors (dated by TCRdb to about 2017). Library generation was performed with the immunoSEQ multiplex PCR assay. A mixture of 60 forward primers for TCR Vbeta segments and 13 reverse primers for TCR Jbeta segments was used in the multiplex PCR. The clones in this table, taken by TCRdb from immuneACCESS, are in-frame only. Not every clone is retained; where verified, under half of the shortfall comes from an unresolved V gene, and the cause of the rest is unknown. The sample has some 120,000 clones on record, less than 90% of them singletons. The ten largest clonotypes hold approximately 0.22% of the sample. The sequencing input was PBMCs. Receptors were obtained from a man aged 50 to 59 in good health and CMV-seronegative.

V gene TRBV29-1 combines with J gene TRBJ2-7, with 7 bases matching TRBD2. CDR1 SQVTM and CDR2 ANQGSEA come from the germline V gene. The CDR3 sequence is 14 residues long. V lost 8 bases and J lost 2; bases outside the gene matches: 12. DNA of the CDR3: TGCAGCCCCTTGAGGAGCGGGGTTACCTACGAGCAGTACTTC. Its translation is CSPLRSGVTYEQYF.

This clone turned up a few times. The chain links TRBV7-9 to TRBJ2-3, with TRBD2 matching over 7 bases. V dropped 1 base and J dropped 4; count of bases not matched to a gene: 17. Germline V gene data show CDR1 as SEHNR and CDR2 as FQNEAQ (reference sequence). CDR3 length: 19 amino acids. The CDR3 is CASSLVGREGLALADTQYF. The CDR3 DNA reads TGTGCCAGCAGCTTAGTGGGCAGGGAGGGATTGGCATTGGCAGATACGCAGTATTTT.

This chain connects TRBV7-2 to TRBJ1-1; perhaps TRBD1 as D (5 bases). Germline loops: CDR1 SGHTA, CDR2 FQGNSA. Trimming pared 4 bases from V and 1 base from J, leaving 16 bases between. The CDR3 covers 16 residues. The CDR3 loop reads CASSSPGGVWNTEAFF. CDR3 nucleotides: TGTGCCAGCAGCTCCCCGGGGGGAGTTTGGAACACTGAAGCTTTCTTT.